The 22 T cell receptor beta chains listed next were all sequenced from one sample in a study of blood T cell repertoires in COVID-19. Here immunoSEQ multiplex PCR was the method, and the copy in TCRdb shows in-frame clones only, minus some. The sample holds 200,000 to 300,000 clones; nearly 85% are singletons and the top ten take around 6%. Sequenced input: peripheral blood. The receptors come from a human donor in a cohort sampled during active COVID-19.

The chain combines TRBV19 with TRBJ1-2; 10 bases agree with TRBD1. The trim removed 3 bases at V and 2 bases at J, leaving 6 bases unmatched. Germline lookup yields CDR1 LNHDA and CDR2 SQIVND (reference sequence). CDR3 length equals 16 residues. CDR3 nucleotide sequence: TGTGCCAGTAGTATCGCCGGGACAGGGGTCAACTATGGCTACACCTTC. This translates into CASSIAGTGVNYGYTF.

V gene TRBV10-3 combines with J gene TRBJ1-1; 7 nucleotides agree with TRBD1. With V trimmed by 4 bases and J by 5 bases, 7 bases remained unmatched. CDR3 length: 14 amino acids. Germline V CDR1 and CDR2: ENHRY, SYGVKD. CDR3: CAISVEGARTEAFF. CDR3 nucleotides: TGTGCCATCAGTGTGGAGGGGGCAAGAACTGAAGCTTTCTTT.

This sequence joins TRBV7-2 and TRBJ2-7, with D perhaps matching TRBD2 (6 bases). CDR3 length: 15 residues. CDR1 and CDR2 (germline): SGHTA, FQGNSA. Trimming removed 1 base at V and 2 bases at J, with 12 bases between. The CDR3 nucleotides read TGTGCCAGCAGCTTAGACGGGGGAGGTACCTACGAGCAGTACTTC. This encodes CASSLDGGGTYEQYF.

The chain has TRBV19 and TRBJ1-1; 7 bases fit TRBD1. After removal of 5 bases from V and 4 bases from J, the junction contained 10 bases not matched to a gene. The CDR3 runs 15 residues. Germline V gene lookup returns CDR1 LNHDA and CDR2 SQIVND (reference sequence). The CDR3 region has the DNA TGTGCCAGTAGTGCCGGGACAGTCCTACTCACTGAAGCTTTCTTT. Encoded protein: CASSAGTVLLTEAFF.

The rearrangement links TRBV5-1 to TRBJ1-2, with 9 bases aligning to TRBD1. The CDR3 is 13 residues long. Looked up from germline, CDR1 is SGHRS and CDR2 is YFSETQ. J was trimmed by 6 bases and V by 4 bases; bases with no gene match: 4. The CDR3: CASSPQGANGYTF. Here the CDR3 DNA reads TGCGCCAGCAGCCCACAGGGGGCAAATGGCTACACCTTC.

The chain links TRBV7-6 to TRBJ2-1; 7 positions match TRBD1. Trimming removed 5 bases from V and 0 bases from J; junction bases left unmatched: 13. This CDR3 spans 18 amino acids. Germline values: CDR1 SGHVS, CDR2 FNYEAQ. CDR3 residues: CASSPQHTTGSSYNEQFF. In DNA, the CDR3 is TGTGCCAGCAGCCCACAACATACGACAGGGAGCTCCTACAATGAGCAGTTCTTC.

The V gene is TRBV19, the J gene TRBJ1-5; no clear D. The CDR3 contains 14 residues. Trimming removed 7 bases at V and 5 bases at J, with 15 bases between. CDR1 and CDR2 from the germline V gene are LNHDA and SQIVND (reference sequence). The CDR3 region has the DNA TGTGCCAGTACCTCATCCCCACTGCATCAGCCCCAGCATTTT. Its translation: CASTSSPLHQPQHF.

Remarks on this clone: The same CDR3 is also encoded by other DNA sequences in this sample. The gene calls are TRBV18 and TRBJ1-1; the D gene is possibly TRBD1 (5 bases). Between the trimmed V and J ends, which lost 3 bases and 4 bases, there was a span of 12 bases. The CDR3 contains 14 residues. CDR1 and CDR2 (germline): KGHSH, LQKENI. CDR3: CASSPAQGGTEAFF. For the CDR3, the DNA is TGTGCCAGCTCACCCGCCCAGGGTGGCACTGAAGCTTTCTTT.

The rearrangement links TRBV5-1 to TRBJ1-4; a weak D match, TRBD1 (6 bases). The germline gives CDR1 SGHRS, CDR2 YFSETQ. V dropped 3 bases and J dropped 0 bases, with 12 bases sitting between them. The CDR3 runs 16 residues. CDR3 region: CASSSGRTATNEKLFF. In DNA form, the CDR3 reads TGCGCCAGCAGCTCTGGGCGGACAGCAACTAATGAAAAACTGTTTTTT. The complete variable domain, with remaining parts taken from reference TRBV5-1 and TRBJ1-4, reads KAGVTQTPRYLIKTRGQQVTLSCSPISGHRSVSWYQQTPGQGLQFLFEYFSETQRNKGNFPGRFSGRQFSNSRSEMNVSTLELGDSALYLCASSSGRTATNEKLFFGSGTQLSVL.

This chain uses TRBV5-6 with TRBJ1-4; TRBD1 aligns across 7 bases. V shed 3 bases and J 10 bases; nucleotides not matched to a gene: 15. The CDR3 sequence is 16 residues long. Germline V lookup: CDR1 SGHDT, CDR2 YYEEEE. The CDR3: CASSSGQVGGAGKLFF. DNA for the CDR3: TGTGCCAGCAGCTCCGGACAGGTGGGGGGTGCGGGAAAACTGTTTTTT. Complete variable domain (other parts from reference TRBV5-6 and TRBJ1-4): DAGVTQSPTHLIKTRGQQVTLRCSPKSGHDTVSWYQQALGQGPQFIFQYYEEEERQRGNFPDRFSGHQFPNYSSELNVNALLLGDSALYLCASSSGQVGGAGKLFFGSGTQLSVL.

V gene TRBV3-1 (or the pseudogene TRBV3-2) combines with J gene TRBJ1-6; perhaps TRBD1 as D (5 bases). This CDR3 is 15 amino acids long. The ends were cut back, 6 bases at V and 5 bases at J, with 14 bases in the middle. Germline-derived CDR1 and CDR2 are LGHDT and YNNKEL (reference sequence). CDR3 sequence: CASSWDGGNNSPLHF. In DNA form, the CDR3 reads TGTGCCAGCAGTTGGGACGGGGGGAATAATTCACCCCTCCACTTT.

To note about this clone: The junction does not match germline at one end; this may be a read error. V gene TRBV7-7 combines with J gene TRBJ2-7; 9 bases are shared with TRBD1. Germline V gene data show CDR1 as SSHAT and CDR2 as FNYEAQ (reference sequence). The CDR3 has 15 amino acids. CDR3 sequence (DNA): TGTGCTAGCAGTATTAGCTGGGACAGGGTATACGAGCAGTACTTC. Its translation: CASSISWDRVYEQYF.

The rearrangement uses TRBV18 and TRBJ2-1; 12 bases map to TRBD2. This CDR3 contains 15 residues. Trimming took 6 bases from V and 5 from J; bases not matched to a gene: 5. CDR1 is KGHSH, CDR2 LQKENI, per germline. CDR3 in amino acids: CASSQTSGSHNEQFF. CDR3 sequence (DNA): TGTGCCAGCTCTCAGACTAGCGGGAGCCACAATGAGCAGTTCTTC.

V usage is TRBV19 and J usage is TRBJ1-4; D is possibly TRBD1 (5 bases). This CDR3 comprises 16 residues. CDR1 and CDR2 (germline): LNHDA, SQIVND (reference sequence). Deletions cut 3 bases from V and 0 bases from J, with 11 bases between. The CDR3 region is CASSMPRTSTNEKLFF. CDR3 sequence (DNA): TGTGCCAGTAGTATGCCCCGGACATCAACTAATGAAAAACTGTTTTTT.

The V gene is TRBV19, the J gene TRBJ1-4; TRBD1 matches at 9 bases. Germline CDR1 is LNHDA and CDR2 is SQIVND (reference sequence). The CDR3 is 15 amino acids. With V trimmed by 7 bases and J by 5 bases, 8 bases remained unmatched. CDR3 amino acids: CASIPRDRANEKLFF. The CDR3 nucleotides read TGTGCCAGTATTCCCAGGGACAGGGCGAATGAAAAACTGTTTTTT.

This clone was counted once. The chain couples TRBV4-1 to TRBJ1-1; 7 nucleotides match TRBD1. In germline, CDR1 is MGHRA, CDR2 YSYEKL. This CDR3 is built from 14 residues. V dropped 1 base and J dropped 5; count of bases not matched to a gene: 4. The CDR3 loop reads CASSQVPGGTEAFF. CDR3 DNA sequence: TGCGCCAGCAGCCAAGTGCCAGGGGGGACTGAAGCTTTCTTT.

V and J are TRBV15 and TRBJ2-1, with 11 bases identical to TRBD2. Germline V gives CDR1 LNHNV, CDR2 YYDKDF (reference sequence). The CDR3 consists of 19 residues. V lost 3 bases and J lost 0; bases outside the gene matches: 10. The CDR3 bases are TGTGCCACCAGCAGTGAACTAGCGGGAGTCACGAGCTCCTACAATGAGCAGTTCTTC. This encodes CATSSELAGVTSSYNEQFF.

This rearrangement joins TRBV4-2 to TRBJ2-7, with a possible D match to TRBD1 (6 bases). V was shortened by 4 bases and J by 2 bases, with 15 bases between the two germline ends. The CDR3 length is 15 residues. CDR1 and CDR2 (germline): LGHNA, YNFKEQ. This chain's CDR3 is CASSPTGTRAYEQYF. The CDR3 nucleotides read TGTGCCAGCAGCCCGACCGGGACAAGAGCCTACGAGCAGTACTTC.

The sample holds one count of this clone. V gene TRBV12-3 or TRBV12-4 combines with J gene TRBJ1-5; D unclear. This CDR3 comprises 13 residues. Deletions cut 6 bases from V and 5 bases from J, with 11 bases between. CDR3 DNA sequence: TGTGCCAGCAGCCTCGGGAGGGATCAGCCCCAGCATTTT. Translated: CASSLGRDQPQHF.

The CDR3 bases are TGTGCCAGCAGCTTTTCGAGACAGGGGGACGAGCAGTACTTC. This translates into CASSFSRQGDEQYF. The J gene is TRBJ2-7, the V gene TRBV6-5, with 9 bases lining up with TRBD1. Germline loops: CDR1 MNHEY, CDR2 SVGAGI. The V segment lost 6 bases and the J segment 5 bases; nucleotides outside the gene matches: 8. The CDR3 extends over 14 amino acids.

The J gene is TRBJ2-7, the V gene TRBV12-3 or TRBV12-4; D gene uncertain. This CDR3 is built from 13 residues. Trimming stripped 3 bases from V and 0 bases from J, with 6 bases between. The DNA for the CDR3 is TGTGCCAGCAGTTTCCAGGACTCCTACGAGCAGTACTTC. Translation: CASSFQDSYEQYF.

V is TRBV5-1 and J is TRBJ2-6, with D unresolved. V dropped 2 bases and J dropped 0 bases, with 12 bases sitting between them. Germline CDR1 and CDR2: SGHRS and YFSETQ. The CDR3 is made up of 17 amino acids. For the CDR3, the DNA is TGCGCCAGCAGCTTCGAAGCGATCCGCTCTGGGGCCAACGTCCTGACTTTC. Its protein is CASSFEAIRSGANVLTF.